This record concerns one T cell receptor (beta chain) sequence. The target antigen is unknown. Regarding treatment: approximately nine-day PBMC culture with coronavirus spike peptide pools or control peptides (ViraFEST assay). Cultured CD4+ T cell DNA underwent sequencing with the Oncomine TCR Beta short-read assay. TCRdb recomputed calls from the PCR reads with MiXCR, one row per CDR3 protein. The sample includes some 13,000 distinct CDR3 sequences, roughly 60% seen only once; the top ten take roughly a sixth. The CDR3 length is 15 residues. The V segment lost 3 bases and the J segment 5 bases; nucleotides outside the gene matches: 8. CDR1 and CDR2 (germline): KGHDR, SFDVKD. The data originate from a study of vaccination and CD4 T cells after COVID-19.

The sequencing input was CD4+ T cells from blood, cultured in vitro. The J gene is TRBJ2-5, the V gene TRBV24-1; 7 bases agree with TRBD2. The receptor was derived from a human donor who had recovered from COVID-19. The CDR3 bases are TGTGCCACCAGTGATCCGGGGGGTACAGGCGAGACCCAGTACTTC. Residues: CATSDPGGTGETQYF.